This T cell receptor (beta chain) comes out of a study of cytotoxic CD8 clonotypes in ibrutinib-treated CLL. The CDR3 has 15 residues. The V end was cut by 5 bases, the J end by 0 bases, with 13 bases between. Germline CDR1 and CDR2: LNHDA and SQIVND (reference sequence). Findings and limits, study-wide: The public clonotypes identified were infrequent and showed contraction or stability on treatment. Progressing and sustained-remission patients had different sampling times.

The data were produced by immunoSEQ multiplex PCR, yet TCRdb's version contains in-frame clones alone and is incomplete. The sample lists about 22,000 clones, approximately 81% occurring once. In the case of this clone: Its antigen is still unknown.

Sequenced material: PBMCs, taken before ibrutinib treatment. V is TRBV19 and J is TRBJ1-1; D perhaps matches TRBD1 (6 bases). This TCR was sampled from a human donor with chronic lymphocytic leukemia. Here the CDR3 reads CASSERTAMNTEAFF. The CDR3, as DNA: TGTGCCAGTAGTGAGCGGACAGCCATGAACACTGAAGCTTTCTTT. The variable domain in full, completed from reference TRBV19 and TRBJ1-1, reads DGGITQSPKYLFRKEGQNVTLSCEQNLNHDAMYWYRQDPGQGLRLIYYSQIVNDFQKGDIAEGYSVSREKKESFPLTVTSAQKNPTAFYLCASSERTAMNTEAFFGQGTRLTVV.